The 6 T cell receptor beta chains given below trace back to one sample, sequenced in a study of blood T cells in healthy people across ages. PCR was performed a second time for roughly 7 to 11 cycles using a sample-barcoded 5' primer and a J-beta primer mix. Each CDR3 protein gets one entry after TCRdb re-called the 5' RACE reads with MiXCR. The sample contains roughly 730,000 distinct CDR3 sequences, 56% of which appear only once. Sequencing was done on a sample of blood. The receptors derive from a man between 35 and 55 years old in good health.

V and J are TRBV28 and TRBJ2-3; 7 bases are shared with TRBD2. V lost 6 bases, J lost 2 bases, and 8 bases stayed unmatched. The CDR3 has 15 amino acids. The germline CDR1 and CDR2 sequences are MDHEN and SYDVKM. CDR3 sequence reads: CASSNWEGFTDTQYF. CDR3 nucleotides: TGTGCCAGCAGCAATTGGGAGGGGTTCACAGATACGCAGTATTTT.

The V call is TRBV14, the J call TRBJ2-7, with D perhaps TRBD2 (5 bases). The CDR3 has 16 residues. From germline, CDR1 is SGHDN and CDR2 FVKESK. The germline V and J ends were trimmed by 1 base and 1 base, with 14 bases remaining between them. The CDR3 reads CASSQGVRWRSYEQYF. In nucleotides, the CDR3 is TGTGCCAGCAGCCAAGGGGTCCGATGGAGGTCCTACGAGCAGTACTTC.

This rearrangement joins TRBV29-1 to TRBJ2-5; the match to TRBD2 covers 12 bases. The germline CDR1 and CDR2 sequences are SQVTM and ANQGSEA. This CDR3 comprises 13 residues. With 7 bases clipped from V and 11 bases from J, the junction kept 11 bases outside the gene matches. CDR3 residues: CSAGLAGFGEQYF. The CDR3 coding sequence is TGCAGCGCCGGACTAGCGGGATTCGGTGAGCAGTACTTC.

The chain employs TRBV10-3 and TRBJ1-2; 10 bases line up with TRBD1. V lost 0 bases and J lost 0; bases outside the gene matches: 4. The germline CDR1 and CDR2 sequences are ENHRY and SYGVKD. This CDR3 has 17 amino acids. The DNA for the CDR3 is TGTGCCATCAGTGAGTCGGACAGGGGGTCAGCTAACTATGGCTACACCTTC. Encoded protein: CAISESDRGSANYGYTF.

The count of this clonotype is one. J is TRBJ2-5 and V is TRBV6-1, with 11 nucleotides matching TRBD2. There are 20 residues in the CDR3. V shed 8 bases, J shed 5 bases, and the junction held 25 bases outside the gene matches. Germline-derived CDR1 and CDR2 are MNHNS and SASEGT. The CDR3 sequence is CASSESPSIIAGGGGETQYF. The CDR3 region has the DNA TGTGCCAGCTCCGAATCCCCCTCAATCATAGCGGGAGGGGGTGGGGAGACCCAGTACTTC.

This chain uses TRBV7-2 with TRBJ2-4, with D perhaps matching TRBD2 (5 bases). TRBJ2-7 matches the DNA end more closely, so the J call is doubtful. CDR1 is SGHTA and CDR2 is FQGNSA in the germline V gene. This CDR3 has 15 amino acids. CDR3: CASSFYRHGTYEQYF. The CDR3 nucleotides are TGTGCCAGCAGCTTTTATCGACACGGGACCTACGAGCAGTACTTC.